Presented here are 20 T cell receptor beta chains from one specimen sequenced in a study of blood T cell repertoires in COVID-19. Repertoires were generated with immunoSEQ multiplex PCR, while TCRdb's copy carries only in-frame clones and drops some. The sample consists of 200,000 to 300,000 clones, approximately 83% of them appearing once. Sequencing was performed on peripheral blood. The receptor set was obtained from a woman aged 30 to 39 who had recovered from COVID-19.

The chain combines TRBV19 with TRBJ1-6, with D possibly matching TRBD1 (6 bases). The V and J ends lost 7 bases and 8 bases respectively, with 15 bases between them. The CDR3 loop spans 14 amino acids. Looked up from germline, CDR1 is LNHDA and CDR2 is SQIVND (reference sequence). CDR3 sequence: CASNAGVSDSPLHF. CDR3 DNA: TGTGCCAGTAACGCAGGGGTCTCTGATTCACCCCTCCACTTT.

This chain joins TRBV2 and TRBJ2-5; tentative D call: TRBD2 (5 bases). The CDR3 is 13 amino acids. Looked up from germline, CDR1 is SNHLY and CDR2 is FYNNEI. Trimming took off 7 bases at V and 1 base at J, with 10 bases between the two ends. The CDR3 nucleotides read TGTGCCAGCAATGGAGCGGCCCAAGAGACCCAGTACTTC. Encoded protein: CASNGAAQETQYF.

The chain carries TRBV7-3 and TRBJ2-2; D remains unclear. Germline V gene data show CDR1 as SGHTA and CDR2 as FQGTGA. V dropped 5 bases and J dropped 1 base, with 11 bases sitting between them. The CDR3 runs to 15 residues. CDR3 nucleotides: TGTGCCAGCAGCCAAAGGCCAGGGAACACCGGGGAGCTGTTTTTT. Protein sequence: CASSQRPGNTGELFF.

The V gene is TRBV6-5, the J gene TRBJ1-3; 8 positions agree with TRBD1. Germline CDR1 MNHEY, CDR2 SVGAGI. The CDR3 length is 12 residues. V dropped 8 bases and J dropped 4; count of bases not matched to a gene: 1. CDR3: CASGTGGNTIYF. DNA of the CDR3: TGTGCCAGCGGGACAGGCGGAAACACCATATATTTT.

The chain is built from TRBV6-2 or TRBV6-3 and TRBJ1-2; D gene unclear. V dropped 5 bases and J dropped 9 bases, with 10 bases sitting between them. The CDR3 length is 11 residues. CDR1 and CDR2 from the germline V gene are MNHEY and SVGEGT. CDR3 nucleotide sequence: TGTGCCAGCAGTCTACAGAGTAGCTACACCTTC. It translates to CASSLQSSYTF.

The chain employs TRBV9 and TRBJ1-1; D remains ambiguous. Trimming stripped 5 bases from V and 8 bases from J, with 13 bases between. Germline V gene data show CDR1 as SGDLS and CDR2 as YYNGEE. The CDR3 loop spans 12 amino acids. CDR3 sequence reads: CASSRDTLEAFF. The DNA of the CDR3 is TGTGCCAGCAGTCGAGACACCCTGGAAGCTTTCTTT.

This clone was detected once. V and J are TRBV6-5 and TRBJ2-3; TRBD2 is a possible D gene (6 bases). The CDR3 has 16 amino acids. Germline V gene lookup returns CDR1 MNHEY and CDR2 SVGAGI. The V and J ends lost 2 bases and 2 bases respectively, with 14 bases between them. CDR3 sequence: CASSYPLGGDTDTQYF. CDR3 coding DNA: TGTGCCAGCAGTTACCCCCTCGGGGGAGACACAGATACGCAGTATTTT.

The J gene is TRBJ2-1, the V gene TRBV9; D perhaps matches TRBD1 (5 bases). The germline V gene encodes CDR1 SGDLS and CDR2 YYNGEE. This CDR3 has 17 amino acids. V was clipped by 0 bases and J by 0 bases, with 13 bases between them. CDR3 loop: CASSVGGGSASYNEQFF. As DNA, the CDR3 is TGTGCCAGCAGCGTAGGGGGCGGTTCCGCCTCCTACAATGAGCAGTTCTTC.

The V gene is TRBV19, the J gene TRBJ2-2, with D maybe TRBD1 (6 bases). Germline CDR1 LNHDA, CDR2 SQIVND (reference sequence). V was pared by 7 bases and J by 4 bases, with 19 bases between. This CDR3 is built from 16 residues. CDR3 loop: CASNNDRIRTTGELFF. CDR3 DNA: TGTGCCAGTAACAACGACAGGATCCGAACCACCGGGGAGCTGTTTTTT.

V usage is TRBV4-1 and J usage is TRBJ1-4, with D perhaps TRBD1 (5 bases). V shed 1 base and J shed 5 bases, with 11 bases lying between them. The length of the CDR3 is 15 residues. Germline values: CDR1 MGHRA, CDR2 YSYEKL. In nucleotides, the CDR3 is TGCGCCAGCAGCCAAGGCGGTGGGGGGAATGAAAAACTGTTTTTT. Translating it yields CASSQGGGGNEKLFF.

The chain is built from TRBV7-9 and TRBJ2-2; 7 nucleotides align to TRBD1. CDR1 is SEHNR, CDR2 FQNEAQ, per germline (reference sequence). V gave up 6 bases and J gave up 3 bases; unmatched junction bases: 7. The CDR3 consists of 15 residues. CDR3 in DNA: TGTGCCAGCAGAGGAAAGACAGGGCACACCGGGGAGCTGTTTTTT. Translated: CASRGKTGHTGELFF.

The rearrangement links TRBV19 to TRBJ1-1; TRBD1 is a possible D gene (5 bases). The V gene's germline CDR1 is LNHDA and CDR2 SQIVND (reference sequence). V shed 6 bases and J shed 3 bases, with 8 bases lying between them. The CDR3 has 12 residues. The CDR3: CASRGRDTEAFF. The CDR3 coding sequence is TGTGCCAGTAGGGGGCGCGACACTGAAGCTTTCTTT.

This clone appeared a single time. This chain connects TRBV7-9 to TRBJ1-3; D is unresolved. The CDR3 spans 12 residues. Trimming stripped 5 bases from V and 11 bases from J, with 13 bases between. The V gene's germline CDR1 is SEHNR and CDR2 FQNEAQ (reference sequence). The CDR3 region has the DNA TGTGCCAGCAGCCCCCTAGAGGCGCCCATATATTTT. This encodes CASSPLEAPIYF.

In nucleotides, the CDR3 is TGTGCCAGCAGCCCAGGTCCCGGGACAGGGGGCCGGGAGACTGAAGCTTTCTTT. Translation gives CASSPGPGTGGRETEAFF. This chain connects TRBV7-2 to TRBJ1-1; 12 bases are shared with TRBD1. V lost 5 bases, J lost 5 bases, and 15 bases stayed unmatched. From germline, CDR1 is SGHTA and CDR2 FQGNSA. The length of the CDR3 is 18 residues.

The V and J genes are TRBV2 and TRBJ2-5; D ambiguous. Germline CDR1 reads SNHLY; CDR2 reads FYNNEI. This CDR3 spans 13 amino acids. V was cut by 11 bases and J by 4 bases, with 17 bases left in between. The CDR3 protein is CAGEPRRLETQYF. The CDR3 DNA is TGTGCCGGAGAACCCCGGCGACTAGAGACCCAGTACTTC.

The J gene is TRBJ2-1, the V gene TRBV7-6, with 9 bases aligning to TRBD2. The CDR3 extends over 15 amino acids. Germline CDR1 SGHVS, CDR2 FNYEAQ. The V segment lost 1 base and the J segment 3 bases; nucleotides outside the gene matches: 1. This CDR3 reads CASSLGRGGYNEQFF. DNA of the CDR3: TGTGCCAGCAGCTTAGGGCGGGGGGGCTACAATGAGCAGTTCTTC.

The rearrangement uses TRBV7-2 and TRBJ2-1; TRBD2 might be the D (6 bases). Trimming took 1 base from V and 10 from J, leaving 29 bases between them. The CDR3 runs to 19 residues. Looked up from germline, CDR1 is SGHTA and CDR2 is FQGNSA. Here the CDR3 DNA reads TGTGCCAGCAGCTTAGAATTCAGTGGGTCGCGGGGCGGCCGACGAGAGCAGTTCTTC. The encoded protein is CASSLEFSGSRGGRREQFF.

The chain recombines TRBV5-1 with TRBJ2-5, with a possible D match to TRBD1 (5 bases). V gave up 0 bases and J gave up 4 bases, with 13 bases separating them. The germline V gene has CDR1 SGHRS and CDR2 YFSETQ. The CDR3 extends over 15 amino acids. The chain's CDR3 is CASSLVAGQGETQYF. CDR3 nucleotides: TGCGCCAGCAGCTTGGTTGCCGGGCAGGGAGAGACCCAGTACTTC.

CDR3: CASSETGGGETQYF. CDR3 sequence (DNA): TGTGCCAGCAGCGAAACAGGGGGCGGGGAGACCCAGTACTTC. The chain joins TRBV6-6 to TRBJ2-5, with 9 bases lining up with TRBD1. The germline V gene encodes CDR1 MNHNY and CDR2 SVGAGI (reference sequence). There are 14 residues in the CDR3. Trimming at V came to 6 bases and at J to 5 bases, leaving 7 bases not matched to a gene.

The rearrangement links TRBV4-3 to TRBJ2-2, with 8 bases lining up with TRBD2. CDR1 is LGHNA, CDR2 YSLEER, per germline. Germline trimming cut 1 base from V and 0 bases from J; bases unmatched to any gene: 1. This CDR3 is 16 amino acids long. The CDR3 nucleotides are TGCGCCAGCAGCCAAGGGACTAGCTCGAACACCGGGGAGCTGTTTTTT. Amino acids: CASSQGTSSNTGELFF.